This T cell receptor (beta chain) was identified during a study of shared clonotypes between healthy human individuals. On the study more broadly: Each donor's CD8 memory used one plate, CD8 naive two, each CD4 subset three.

Germline values: CDR1 MNHNS, CDR2 SASEGT. There are 15 residues in the CDR3. Trimming took 2 bases from V and 8 from J, leaving 15 bases between them. The run depth of the assay was deep. Profiled with immunoSEQ multiplex PCR; TCRdb holds only in-frame clones, not every one. The sample holds millions of clones; over 90% are singletons and the top ten take about 0.39%. This clone was found a few times. This receptor was taken from a man between 18 and 35 years old in good health. Some clones in this sample may be carry-over from other donors' samples. Sequenced sample: naive CD4+ T cells from PBMCs. Subset described: CD45RA+ positively selected. The chain recombines TRBV6-1 with TRBJ1-4, with D hard to call. CDR3 residues: CASSEWGLPQEKLFF. CDR3 bases: TGTGCCAGCAGTGAATGGGGATTACCCCAGGAAAAACTGTTTTTT.